These 6 T cell receptor beta chains were all obtained from the same sample, sequenced in a study of blood T cell repertoires in COVID-19. The table came from immunoSEQ multiplex PCR; TCRdb's copy has only in-frame clones and leaves some out. The data show 200,000 to 300,000 clones, about 83% seen once. Sequencing used peripheral blood. The receptors shown here come from a man older than 75 with acute or convalescent COVID-19.

This chain uses TRBV4-1 with TRBJ1-4, with 8 bases fitting TRBD1. The trim removed 1 base at V and 8 bases at J, leaving 12 bases unmatched. CDR3 length equals 17 residues. CDR1 is MGHRA and CDR2 is YSYEKL in the germline V gene. In nucleotides, the CDR3 is TGCGCCAGCAGCCAAGCGGACAGGGTAAGAGTTGGGGAAAAACTGTTTTTT. It translates to CASSQADRVRVGEKLFF.

The chain joins TRBV7-3 to TRBJ2-5; D is possibly TRBD2 (5 bases). The CDR3 has 13 amino acids. Trimming stripped 0 bases from V and 4 bases from J, with 6 bases between. Germline CDR1 is SGHTA and CDR2 is FQGTGA. As DNA, the CDR3 is TGTGCCAGCAGCTTAACACGGGGAGAGACCCAGTACTTC. It specifies CASSLTRGETQYF.

V is TRBV4-1 and J is TRBJ2-2; no clear D. The V end was cut by 0 bases, the J end by 2 bases, with 10 bases between. Germline assignment: CDR1 MGHRA and CDR2 YSYEKL. CDR3 length: 16 amino acids. The CDR3 is CASSQDAVANTGELFF. DNA for the CDR3: TGCGCCAGCAGCCAAGACGCAGTGGCCAACACCGGGGAGCTGTTTTTT.

The J gene is TRBJ1-1, the V gene TRBV28; no definite D call. The CDR3 has 14 amino acids. Germline loops: CDR1 MDHEN, CDR2 SYDVKM. V lost 6 bases to trimming and J lost 5 bases, with 16 bases between them. The chain's CDR3 is CASRASGIGTEAFF. As DNA, the CDR3 is TGTGCCAGCAGAGCATCCGGGATAGGGACTGAAGCTTTCTTT.

The rearrangement uses TRBV10-3 and TRBJ1-6; TRBD1 matches 9 bases. Germline-derived CDR1 and CDR2 are ENHRY and SYGVKD. CDR3 length: 13 residues. V shed 7 bases, J shed 9 bases, and the junction held 4 bases outside the gene matches. The CDR3 DNA sequence: TGTGCCATCACTGCGGGACAGGGTTCACCCCTCCACTTT. It translates to CAITAGQGSPLHF.

The chain carries TRBV15 and TRBJ2-1, with 12 bases matching TRBD2. V was clipped by 5 bases and J by 4 bases; unmatched bases: 6. The length of the CDR3 is 16 residues. Looked up from germline, CDR1 is LNHNV and CDR2 is YYDKDF (reference sequence). This CDR3 reads CATSPPGLAGYNEQFF. CDR3 in DNA: TGTGCCACCAGCCCACCGGGACTAGCGGGTTACAATGAGCAGTTCTTC.